The 23 T cell receptor beta chains below were found in one sample sequenced in a study of blood T cell repertoires in COVID-19 (dated by TCRdb to about 2020). Libraries were built with the immunoSEQ multiplex PCR assay. What TCRdb holds here is the immuneACCESS table cut down to in-frame rearrangements. Part of the clones is not present; checked against another copy, under half of the missing clones reflect an unresolved V gene, and the others are unexplained. Present in this sample are about 150,000 clones, 84% of which were seen just once. About 8.1% of the sample goes to the ten largest clones. The material sequenced was peripheral blood. The origin of the receptors is a man younger than 40 with COVID-19, enrolled during active disease.

The chain couples TRBV1 to TRBJ2-7; the DNA was not compared with TRBD1, the D call given in the table. TRBV1 is marked as a pseudogene. The CDR3 covers 17 residues. Written as DNA, the CDR3 is TGCACCAGCAGCCGAGGGGACAGGGCCCCTTACGCCTACGAGCAGTACTTC. It yields the protein CTSSRGDRAPYAYEQYF.

The CDR3 nucleotides are TGTGCCAGCAGTCAGACTAGCGGAGCCACAGATACGCAGTATTTT. As protein: CASSQTSGATDTQYF. The V and J genes are TRBV4-2 and TRBJ2-3; 9 nucleotides line up with TRBD2. The germline CDR1 and CDR2 sequences are LGHNA and YNFKEQ. V dropped 6 bases and J dropped 2; count of bases not matched to a gene: 6. There are 15 residues in the CDR3.

This rearrangement joins TRBV30 to TRBJ1-1; D unclear. The CDR3 spans 14 residues. Germline V CDR1 and CDR2: GTSNPN, SVGIG (reference sequence). Trimming took off 2 bases at V and 3 bases at J, with 13 bases between the two ends. CDR3 in amino acids: CAWSHAGKDTEAFF. CDR3 coding DNA: TGTGCCTGGAGTCACGCCGGGAAGGACACTGAAGCTTTCTTT.

CDR3 loop: CAWSVQLYEQYF. Written as DNA, the CDR3 is TGTGCCTGGAGTGTACAGCTATACGAGCAGTACTTC. This sequence joins TRBV30 and TRBJ2-7; D uncertain. This CDR3 region has 12 residues. Deletions cut 0 bases from V and 4 bases from J, with 7 bases between. Germline lookup yields CDR1 GTSNPN and CDR2 SVGIG (reference sequence).

V is TRBV10-1 and J is TRBJ2-3; D unresolved. There are 15 residues in the CDR3. V lost 4 bases to trimming and J lost 2 bases, with 13 bases between them. Germline CDR1 WNHNN, CDR2 SYGVQD (reference sequence). CDR3 DNA sequence: TGCGCCAGCAGTGGACTTGGCCAGTTCACAGATACGCAGTATTTT. It encodes CASSGLGQFTDTQYF.

This clone was seen repeatedly, ten times or more. The chain uses TRBV18 and TRBJ2-3; 14 bases match TRBD2. Per the germline V gene, CDR1 is KGHSH and CDR2 is LQKENI. J gave up 4 bases and V 3 bases, and 6 bases lay outside the gene matches. The CDR3 runs 17 residues. The CDR3 coding sequence is TGTGCCAGCTCACCTTCGGGACTAGCGGGAGAATCAGATACGCAGTATTTT. It translates to CASSPSGLAGESDTQYF.

The chain combines TRBV30 with TRBJ2-1; TRBD2 agrees at 12 bases. Germline V CDR1 and CDR2: GTSNPN, SVGIG (reference sequence). This CDR3 has 16 residues. The V gene end was trimmed by 0 bases and the J gene end by 4 bases; junction bases not matched to a gene: 4. Here the CDR3 reads CAWSVPGLAGYNEQFF. In nucleotides, the CDR3 is TGTGCCTGGAGTGTACCAGGACTAGCGGGGTACAATGAGCAGTTCTTC.

The genes are TRBV11-2 and TRBJ2-1, with 13 bases aligning to TRBD2. The length of the CDR3 is 16 residues. V shed 0 bases and J 6 bases; nucleotides not matched to a gene: 2. The germline gives CDR1 SGHAT, CDR2 FQNNGV. The CDR3 bases are TGTGCCAGCAGCTTAGAGGGGACTAGCGGGGCCAATGAGCAGTTCTTC. It codes for CASSLEGTSGANEQFF.

The chain carries TRBV7-2 and TRBJ2-7; D is ambiguous. This CDR3 spans 12 amino acids. Germline CDR1 is SGHTA and CDR2 is FQGNSA. The V end was cut by 3 bases, the J end by 7 bases, with 10 bases between. CDR3 bases: TGTGCCAGCAGCTTTGTCCCCGGTGAGCAGTACTTC. Its protein is CASSFVPGEQYF.

The rearrangement uses TRBV2 and TRBJ2-5; 7 bases line up with TRBD1. From germline, CDR1 is SNHLY and CDR2 FYNNEI. With 7 bases clipped from V and 4 bases from J, the junction kept 9 bases outside the gene matches. CDR3 length: 14 residues. CDR3 in amino acids: CASNSQGLRETQYF. DNA of the CDR3: TGTGCCAGCAACTCACAGGGGTTGCGAGAGACCCAGTACTTC.

The V and J genes are TRBV4-3 and TRBJ1-1, with D maybe TRBD1 (5 bases). Germline-derived CDR1 and CDR2 are LGHNA and YSLEER. The CDR3 covers 15 residues. Trimming removed 1 base from V and 0 bases from J, with 9 bases in between. CDR3 bases: TGCGCCAGCAGCCAAGTAGGGGCCCTGAACACTGAAGCTTTCTTT. The encoded protein is CASSQVGALNTEAFF.

A few counts support this clone. In DNA form, the CDR3 reads TGTGCCAGCAGCCGTCTAGCAGAAGCCTACAATGAGCAGTTCTTC. Translated: CASSRLAEAYNEQFF. V gene TRBV7-9 combines with J gene TRBJ2-1, with D possibly matching TRBD2 (5 bases). Germline CDR1 and CDR2: SEHNR and FQNEAQ (reference sequence). CDR3 length equals 15 residues. V was pared by 5 bases and J by 2 bases, with 13 bases between.

This clone was observed a few times. The chain recombines TRBV18 with TRBJ1-2; 7 bases align to TRBD1. The germline CDR1 and CDR2 sequences are KGHSH and LQKENI. The trim removed 6 bases at V and 7 bases at J, leaving 8 bases unmatched. There are 13 residues in the CDR3. In nucleotides, the CDR3 is TGTGCCAGCTCTTCGGACAGGAAATTTGGCTACACCTTC. Protein: CASSSDRKFGYTF.

The rearrangement uses TRBV9 and TRBJ1-1, with no clear D. This CDR3 is built from 13 residues. Germline V CDR1 and CDR2: SGDLS, YYNGEE. V was cut by 0 bases and J by 4 bases, with 7 bases left in between. The CDR3 loop reads CASSVDRFTEAFF. CDR3 in DNA: TGTGCCAGCAGCGTAGATCGTTTCACTGAAGCTTTCTTT. The whole variable domain, remainder taken from reference TRBV9 and TRBJ1-1, is DSGVTQTPKHLITATGQRVTLRCSPRSGDLSVYWYQQSLDQGLQFLIQYYNGEERAKGNILERFSAQQFPDLHSELNLSSLELGDSALYFCASSVDRFTEAFFGQGTRLTVV.

This clone was observed once. This chain connects TRBV3-1 (or the pseudogene TRBV3-2) to TRBJ1-1; TRBD1 aligns across 8 bases. This CDR3 is built from 15 residues. The V and J ends lost 4 bases and 4 bases, in that order; junction bases with no gene match: 8. The germline V gene encodes CDR1 LGHDT and CDR2 YNNKEL (reference sequence). For the CDR3, the DNA is TGTGCCAGCAGCCCAGGGGACAGGCGAGGCACTGAAGCTTTCTTT. The encoded protein is CASSPGDRRGTEAFF.

The genes are TRBV27 and TRBJ1-1, with TRBD1 as a possible D gene (6 bases). V was cut by 2 bases and J by 6 bases, with 13 bases left in between. Germline V gene lookup returns CDR1 MNHEY and CDR2 SMNVEV (reference sequence). This CDR3 has 14 amino acids. CDR3 DNA: TGTGCCAGCAGTTTAGGGGGGGCAGTCGCTGAAGCTTTCTTT. It translates to CASSLGGAVAEAFF.

This chain connects TRBV6-5 to TRBJ1-1, with unresolved D. The germline V gene encodes CDR1 MNHEY and CDR2 SVGAGI. The CDR3 is 12 residues long. Trimming removed 7 bases from V and 2 bases from J, with 8 bases in between. The CDR3 DNA follows: TGTGCCAGCATTACAGCAAACACTGAAGCTTTCTTT. Its protein product is CASITANTEAFF.

This chain links TRBV6-6 with TRBJ2-7, with 10 bases matching TRBD2. V lost 5 bases, J lost 1 base, and 2 bases stayed unmatched. Germline values: CDR1 MNHNY, CDR2 SVGAGI (reference sequence). This CDR3 spans 14 amino acids. This chain's CDR3 is CASSIAGGSYEQYF. The CDR3 region has the DNA TGTGCCAGCAGTATAGCGGGGGGTTCCTACGAGCAGTACTTC.

The chain combines TRBV19 with TRBJ1-1, with 8 bases that match TRBD1. The CDR3 contains 15 residues. V gave up 4 bases and J gave up 4 bases; unmatched junction bases: 8. The V gene's germline CDR1 is LNHDA and CDR2 SQIVND (reference sequence). CDR3 bases: TGTGCCAGTAGTACTCAAGACAGGGGCAGCACTGAAGCTTTCTTT. As protein: CASSTQDRGSTEAFF.

This clone showed up just a few times. This chain connects TRBV6-5 to TRBJ2-7, with TRBD1 matching 9 bases. The germline V gene encodes CDR1 MNHEY and CDR2 SVGAGI. This CDR3 region has 15 residues. The junction had 13 bases not matched to a gene; V was cut back by 8 bases and J by 5 bases. The CDR3 coding sequence is TGTGCCAGCCTTAAGGACCGGGACAGGGTGAACGAGCAGTACTTC. This sequence encodes CASLKDRDRVNEQYF.

This sequence joins TRBV12-5 and TRBJ1-1, with D tentatively TRBD1 (6 bases). Trimming took 5 bases from V and 5 from J, leaving 12 bases between them. The CDR3 is made up of 13 amino acids. Germline-derived CDR1 and CDR2 are LGHNT and FRNRAP. The CDR3 region is CASGHTGKTEAFF. The CDR3, as DNA: TGTGCTAGTGGTCACACAGGGAAAACTGAAGCTTTCTTT. The full variable domain, in which reference TRBV12-5 and TRBJ1-1 provide the parts outside the CDR3, is DARVTQTPRHKVTEMGQEVTMRCQPILGHNTVFWYRQTMMQGLELLAYFRNRAPLDDSGMPKDRFSAEMPDATLATLKIQPSEPRDSAVYFCASGHTGKTEAFFGQGTRLTVV.

The chain employs TRBV15 and TRBJ2-5; D is perhaps TRBD1 (6 bases). Per germline, CDR1 LNHNV and CDR2 YYDKDF (reference sequence). V shed 2 bases and J shed 2 bases, with 15 bases lying between them. The CDR3 runs 16 residues. The CDR3 nucleotides are TGTGCCACCAGCAGACTCTCGGGACATCTACAAGAGACCCAGTACTTC. Its protein is CATSRLSGHLQETQYF.

In its sample, this clone was seen once. This chain uses TRBV29-1 with TRBJ2-1; 15 bases map to TRBD2. J lost 2 bases, V lost 6 bases, and 8 bases had no gene match. In germline, CDR1 is SQVTM, CDR2 ANQGSEA. The CDR3 is made up of 17 amino acids. In DNA, the CDR3 is TGCAGCGTGGAGGGACTAGCGGGAGGAGGGACCTACAATGAGCAGTTCTTC. It encodes CSVEGLAGGGTYNEQFF.